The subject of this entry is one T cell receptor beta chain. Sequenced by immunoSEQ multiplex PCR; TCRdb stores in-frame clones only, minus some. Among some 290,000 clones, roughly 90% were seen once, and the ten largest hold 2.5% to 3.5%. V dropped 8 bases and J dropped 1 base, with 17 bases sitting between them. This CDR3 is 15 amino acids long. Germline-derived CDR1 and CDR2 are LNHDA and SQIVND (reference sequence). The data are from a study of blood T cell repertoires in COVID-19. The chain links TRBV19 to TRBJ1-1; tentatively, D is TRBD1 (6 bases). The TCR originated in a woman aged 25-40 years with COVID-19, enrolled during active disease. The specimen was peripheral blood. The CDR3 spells CASSWGQGTNTEAFF. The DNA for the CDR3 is TGTGCCAGTTCGTGGGGGCAGGGGACGAACACTGAAGCTTTCTTT.